Below are 20 T cell receptor beta chains sequenced from a single sample in a study of response to subunit inactivated influenza vaccine. TCRdb independently ran MiXCR on the RT-PCR reads; one entry per CDR3 protein. This table holds about 170,000 distinct CDR3 sequences, more than 10% found once. These records were also assigned to another study, of T cells expressing NK-cell markers. This second study says: Scientists made TCR beta cDNA using 5'RACE template switching with UMIs.

Sequenced here: CD8+ T cells sorted from PBMCs, sampled about 13 days after vaccination. These receptors all stem from a man aged 50-59 years who received an inactivated influenza vaccine.

The rearrangement links TRBV6-1 to TRBJ2-1; possibly TRBD1 for D (5 bases). This CDR3 is built from 15 residues. Looked up from germline, CDR1 is MNHNS and CDR2 is SASEGT. Trimming cost V 1 base and J 9 bases, with 16 bases left between them. CDR3 amino acids: CASSEGPRAVGEQFF. The DNA for the CDR3 is TGTGCCAGCAGTGAAGGGCCCAGGGCGGTGGGTGAGCAGTTCTTC.

This clonotype was seen a few times. The chain couples TRBV28 to TRBJ2-3, with 7 bases fitting TRBD2. The CDR3 is 14 residues long. Losses at the gene ends were 3 bases for V and 4 bases for J; bases not matched to a gene: 4. From germline, CDR1 is MDHEN and CDR2 SYDVKM. The DNA for the CDR3 is TGTGCCAGCAGTTTGCGGCGGGAGTCAGATACGCAGTATTTT. Its protein is CASSLRRESDTQYF.

This clonotype was counted at least ten times. This sequence joins TRBV3-1 and TRBJ2-2; tentative D call: TRBD2 (6 bases). The ends were cut back, 0 bases at V and 5 bases at J, with 10 bases in the middle. Germline lookup yields CDR1 LGHDT and CDR2 YNNKEL (reference sequence). This CDR3 is 15 amino acids long. CDR3 protein: CASSQELASTGELFF. CDR3 in DNA: TGTGCCAGCAGCCAAGAACTAGCCTCTACCGGGGAGCTGTTTTTT. Based on the CDR3 plus reference TRBV3-1 and TRBJ2-2, the full variable domain is DTAVSQTPKYLVTQMGNDKSIKCEQNLGHDTMYWYKQDSKKFLKIMFSYNNKELIINETVPNRFSPKSPDKAHLNLHINSLELGDSAVYFCASSQELASTGELFFGEGSRLTVL.

This clonotype came up a few times. This chain connects TRBV28 to TRBJ2-1; 7 nucleotides line up with TRBD1. Germline CDR1 is MDHEN and CDR2 is SYDVKM. This CDR3 region has 16 residues. Germline trimming cut 4 bases from V and 5 bases from J; bases unmatched to any gene: 11. Here the CDR3 reads CASSYLPGQINNEQFF. In nucleotides, the CDR3 is TGTGCCAGCAGTTATTTACCGGGACAGATAAACAATGAGCAGTTCTTC. The full variable domain, its missing parts supplied by reference TRBV28 and TRBJ2-1, is DVKVTQSSRYLVKRTGEKVFLECVQDMDHENMFWYRQDPGLGLRLIYFSYDVKMKEKGDIPEGYSVSREKKERFSLILESASTNQTSMYLCASSYLPGQINNEQFFGPGTRLTVL.

This clonotype was counted a few times. This chain joins TRBV15 and TRBJ1-1; tentative D call: TRBD1 (6 bases). Germline-derived CDR1 and CDR2 are LNHNV and YYDKDF (reference sequence). V lost 0 bases and J 5 bases, leaving 10 bases between the germline ends. The CDR3 length is 14 residues. The chain's CDR3 is CATSRDRGRTEAFF. The CDR3 nucleotides read TGTGCCACCAGCAGAGATAGGGGGAGGACTGAAGCTTTCTTT.

This clonotype was seen a handful of times. This sequence joins TRBV6-6 and TRBJ1-2; the D gene is possibly TRBD1 (6 bases). Per the germline V gene, CDR1 is MNHNY and CDR2 is SVGAGI (reference sequence). The CDR3 has 12 amino acids. Trimming cost V 3 bases and J 8 bases, with 10 bases left between them. CDR3 DNA sequence: TGTGCCAGCAGTTATAACAGGGACGGCTACACCTTC. This translates into CASSYNRDGYTF.

The V and J genes are TRBV10-3 and TRBJ2-5; D call uncertain. Trimming pared 2 bases from V and 1 base from J, leaving 8 bases between. This CDR3 has 14 residues. Germline V gene lookup returns CDR1 ENHRY and CDR2 SYGVKD. CDR3 region: CAISEIQIQETQYF. The DNA for the CDR3 is TGTGCCATCAGTGAGATCCAGATCCAAGAGACCCAGTACTTC.

As concerns this clonotype: The CDR3 does not end in the conserved phenylalanine or tryptophan, so this is likely a read error. V is TRBV15 and J is TRBJ2-2; perhaps TRBD2 as D (5 bases). Per germline, CDR1 LNHNV and CDR2 YYDKDF (reference sequence). The CDR3 loop spans 18 amino acids. Here the CDR3 reads CATSRSRSGNSPTGELFY. In nucleotides, the CDR3 is TGCGCCACCAGCAGATCTAGAAGCGGAAACTCACCCACCGGGGAGCTGTTTTAT.

This clonotype was picked up a small number of times. The chain couples TRBV25-1 to TRBJ2-1, with 14 bases identical to TRBD2. The CDR3 spans 15 residues. Germline CDR1 reads MGHDK; CDR2 reads SYGVNS. The V and J ends lost 4 bases and 4 bases, in that order; junction bases with no gene match: 0. The CDR3 spells CASSGLAGGYNEQFF. The CDR3 region has the DNA TGTGCCAGCAGTGGACTAGCGGGAGGGTACAATGAGCAGTTCTTC.

This clonotype is labeled as medium-sized. The chain recombines TRBV4-1 with TRBJ1-3; a weak D match, TRBD1 (5 bases). V lost 0 bases, J lost 2 bases, and 8 bases lay in between. Germline V gene data show CDR1 as MGHRA and CDR2 as YSYEKL. The CDR3 is 15 amino acids. The CDR3 nucleotides read TGCGCCAGCAGCCAAGATGGAGGGGCTGGAAACACCATATATTTT. Protein product: CASSQDGGAGNTIYF.

The chain joins TRBV28 to TRBJ2-1, with 8 bases fitting TRBD2. Germline lookup yields CDR1 MDHEN and CDR2 SYDVKM. J lost 8 bases, V lost 5 bases, and 11 bases had no gene match. The CDR3 totals 15 residues. CDR3 region: CASSPTFSGIYEQFF. CDR3 coding DNA: TGTGCCAGCAGTCCTACCTTTAGCGGGATCTATGAGCAGTTCTTC.

V is TRBV6-4 and J is TRBJ2-5, with unresolved D. Trimming cost V 2 bases and J 5 bases, with 6 bases left between them. This CDR3 has 12 residues. Germline CDR1 is MRHNA and CDR2 is SNTAGT. CDR3 bases: TGTGCCAGCAGTGACAGGGTGGAGACCCAGTACTTC. This translates into CASSDRVETQYF.

The chain employs TRBV12-3 or TRBV12-4 and TRBJ1-5; possibly TRBD1 for D (5 bases). This CDR3 region has 13 residues. Trimming left V 7 bases short and J 6 bases short, with 13 bases between. The DNA for the CDR3 is TGTGCCAGCACCGCCGGGGGAGGTCAGCCCCAGCATTTT. Its translation: CASTAGGGQPQHF.

The count of this clonotype is one. The V and J genes are TRBV4-3 and TRBJ1-4; D uncertain. V was cut by 1 base and J by 2 bases, with 11 bases left in between. Germline V gene sequence: CDR1 LGHNA, CDR2 YSLEER. The CDR3 runs to 16 residues. The CDR3 coding sequence is TGCGCCAGCAGCCAAGGAAGAGGTTGGACTAATGAAAAACTGTTTTTT. Translated, it gives CASSQGRGWTNEKLFF.

Many counts were recorded for this clonotype. The chain uses TRBV20-1 and TRBJ2-1, with 7 bases matching TRBD2. The germline gives CDR1 DFQATT, CDR2 SNEGSKA (reference sequence). The CDR3 runs 14 residues. With V trimmed by 5 bases and J by 0 bases, 4 bases remained unmatched. CDR3 region: CSALAESSYNEQFF. The CDR3 bases are TGCAGTGCTCTAGCGGAGAGCTCCTACAATGAGCAGTTCTTC.

Only one count was recorded for this clonotype. The J gene is TRBJ1-1, the V gene TRBV7-2; TRBD1 agrees at 7 bases. This CDR3 region has 14 residues. Germline lookup yields CDR1 SGHTA and CDR2 FQGNSA. The ends lost 4 bases at V and 8 bases at J; junction bases unmatched: 10. The DNA for the CDR3 is TGTGCCAGCAGCTCAGGACAGGCCAACGAAGAAGCTTTCTTT. Its translation: CASSSGQANEEAFF.

The sample holds many counts of this clonotype. The chain carries TRBV5-4 and TRBJ2-3; possibly TRBD1 or TRBD2 for D (5 bases each). CDR1 SGHNT and CDR2 YYREEE come from the germline V gene (reference sequence). CDR3 length: 17 amino acids. Trimming removed 2 bases from V and 4 bases from J, with 20 bases in between. The DNA of the CDR3 is TGTGCCAGCAGCTTCGAGCCCGTAGGGGAGAACGCAGATACGCAGTATTTT. It specifies CASSFEPVGENADTQYF.

This clonotype has just a few counts. CDR3 nucleotides: TGTGCCAGCAGCTTAGCGCCGGGGGCTAACTATGGCTACACCTTC. It encodes CASSLAPGANYGYTF. This chain uses TRBV7-9 with TRBJ1-2; D perhaps matches TRBD1 (5 bases). The CDR3 has 15 residues. From germline, CDR1 is SEHNR and CDR2 FQNEAQ (reference sequence). Trimming took 0 bases from V and 0 from J, leaving 8 bases between them.

The rearrangement uses TRBV21-1 and TRBJ1-4; the table's D call TRBD1 went unverified against the DNA. TRBV21-1 is annotated as a pseudogene. The CDR3 has 15 residues. CDR3: CASRPLRTGDEKLFF. The CDR3 DNA reads as TGTGCCAGCAGGCCACTCCGGACAGGGGATGAAAAACTGTTTTTT.

The chain combines TRBV5-1 with TRBJ2-2; weak D call: TRBD1 (6 bases). Between the trimmed V and J ends, which lost 7 bases and 4 bases, there was a span of 14 bases. The CDR3 extends over 14 amino acids. Germline V gene data show CDR1 as SGHRS and CDR2 as YFSETQ. The CDR3 reads CASGRGAGTGELFF. As DNA, the CDR3 is TGCGCCAGCGGCAGGGGTGCGGGCACCGGGGAGCTGTTTTTT.